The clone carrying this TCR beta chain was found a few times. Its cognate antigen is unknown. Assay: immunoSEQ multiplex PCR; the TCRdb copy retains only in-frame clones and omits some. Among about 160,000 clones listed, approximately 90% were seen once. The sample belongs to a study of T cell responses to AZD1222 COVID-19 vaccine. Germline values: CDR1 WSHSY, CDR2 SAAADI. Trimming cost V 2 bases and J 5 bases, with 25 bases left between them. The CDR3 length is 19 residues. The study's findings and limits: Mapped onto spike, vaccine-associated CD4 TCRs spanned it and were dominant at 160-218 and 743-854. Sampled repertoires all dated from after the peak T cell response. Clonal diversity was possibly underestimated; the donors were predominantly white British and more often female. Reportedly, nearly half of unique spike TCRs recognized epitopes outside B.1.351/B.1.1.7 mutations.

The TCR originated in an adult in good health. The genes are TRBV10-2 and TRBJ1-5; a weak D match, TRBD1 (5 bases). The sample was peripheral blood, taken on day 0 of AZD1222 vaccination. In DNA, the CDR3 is TGCGCCAGCAGTGAGGTCCAGTATAGAAGGAAACTAGGGGATCAGCCCCAGCATTTT. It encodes CASSEVQYRRKLGDQPQHF.